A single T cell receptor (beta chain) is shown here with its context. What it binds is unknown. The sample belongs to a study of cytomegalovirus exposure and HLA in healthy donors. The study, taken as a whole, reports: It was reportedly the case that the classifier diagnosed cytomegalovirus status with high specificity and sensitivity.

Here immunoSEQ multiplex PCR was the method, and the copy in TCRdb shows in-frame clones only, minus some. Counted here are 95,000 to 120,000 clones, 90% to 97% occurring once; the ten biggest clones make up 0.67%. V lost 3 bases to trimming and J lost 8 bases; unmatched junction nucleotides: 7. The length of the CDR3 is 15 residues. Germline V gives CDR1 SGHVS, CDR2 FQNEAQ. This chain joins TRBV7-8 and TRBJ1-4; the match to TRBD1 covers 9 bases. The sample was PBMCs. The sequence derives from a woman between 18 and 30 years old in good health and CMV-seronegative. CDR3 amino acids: CASSLTGTGREKLFF. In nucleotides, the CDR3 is TGTGCCAGCAGCTTGACCGGGACAGGGAGGGAAAAACTGTTTTTT.